The table lists the clone carrying this TCR beta chain with a few counts. What it binds is not known. This specimen comes from a study of CD8+ T cells in alopecia areata. Overall study findings and caveats: Against the mouse data, patients shared TCRs less clearly, possibly for HLA reasons.

Sequencing used cDNA as its template, made by extracting RNA and reverse transcribing it. TCRdb keeps only in-frame clones here, not all; method: immunoSEQ multiplex PCR. The table lists about 120,000 clones, around two fifths of them singletons. The CDR3 has 19 residues. Looked up from germline, CDR1 is SEHNR and CDR2 is FQNEAQ (reference sequence). V was pared by 5 bases and J by 4 bases, with 18 bases of the junction left unmatched. This TCR derives from a human donor with alopecia areata. The V and J genes are TRBV7-9 and TRBJ2-3; TRBD2 matches 10 bases. Sequenced material: CD4+ T cells sorted from blood. The chain's CDR3 is CASSRQALGLAGVPDTQYF. CDR3 nucleotide sequence: TGTGCCAGCAGCCGACAGGCTCTCGGGCTAGCGGGAGTGCCAGATACGCAGTATTTT.